These T cell receptor beta chains were read from a single sample in a study of OX40 agonist ivuxolimab in advanced cancers. Only in-frame clones appear in the TCRdb table, and some are missing; sequencing was by immunoSEQ multiplex PCR. The sample has 35,000 to 45,000 clones, about four fifths seen once. The material sequenced was CD4+ or CD8+ T cells sorted from blood, taken in a trial of the OX40 agonist ivuxolimab. The receptors here all came from an adult with an advanced solid tumor such as melanoma, head and neck, liver or kidney cancer. Both conserved end residues are part of each CDR3. D genes are given only for firm matches. Size values are once, few and many counts, or a class for expanded clones, and some rows have none.

j_gene | abundance | d_gene | v_gene | CDR3nt | CDR3aa
TRBJ2-1 | . | . | TRBV28 | TGTGCCAGCATCCAAGGGGGGGCCTTGGGCCATGAGCAGTTCTTC | CASIQGGALGHEQFF
TRBJ2-5 | once | TRBD2 | TRBV5-4 | TGTGCCAGCAGCTTGGAGACGGGAGGTCTAGAGACCCAGTACTTC | CASSLETGGLETQYF
TRBJ1-5 | . | TRBD1 | TRBV6-5 | TGTGCCAGCAGTCCCCTCGACAGGGACAATCAGCCCCAGCATTTT | CASSPLDRDNQPQHF
TRBJ1-1 | . | . | TRBV15 | TGTGCCACCAGCACCAACAGGTTTCTCACTGAAGCTTTCTTT | CATSTNRFLTEAFF
TRBJ2-1 | . | . | TRBV7-7 | TGTGCTAGCAGCTTATACGAAGGGGCGGTAAATGAGCAGTTCTTC | CASSLYEGAVNEQFF
TRBJ1-3 | . | . | TRBV11-2 | TGTGCCAGCAGCACACTTCCCGTGGTGTCGGGAAACACCATATATTTT | CASSTLPVVSGNTIYF
TRBJ1-1 | . | TRBD1 | TRBV5-4 | TGTGCCAGCAGCCGGGGACAGGAAGCTTTCTTT | CASSRGQEAFF
TRBJ2-5 | . | . | TRBV4-1 | TGCGCCAGCAGCCAACACGGGACTTCTCAAGAGACCCAGTACTTC | CASSQHGTSQETQYF
TRBJ1-1 | . | . | TRBV21-1 | TGTGCCAGCAGCAATAAGCCAGGATGGGTCACTGAAGCTTTCTTT | CASSNKPGWVTEAFF
TRBJ1-4 | . | . | TRBV29-1 | TGCAGCTATGCGACTAATGAAAAACTGTTTTTT | CSYATNEKLFF
TRBJ2-7 | . | . | TRBV6-5 | TGTGCCAGCAGTTACGGGGGGGGGCTTTCGGGTGAGCAGTACTTC | CASSYGGGLSGEQYF
TRBJ1-3 | . | . | TRBV29-1 | TGCAGCGCCCTACGTGACGGCAACTCTGGAAACACCATATATTTT | CSALRDGNSGNTIYF
TRBJ2-5 | few | TRBD1 | TRBV10-3 | TGTGCCATCAGAGACAGGGTGGGAGAGACCCAGTACTTC | CAIRDRVGETQYF
TRBJ1-1 | . | . | TRBV10-3 | TGTGCCATCAGAGGAGACAGGAACACTGAAGCTTTCTTT | CAIRGDRNTEAFF
TRBJ1-2 | . | TRBD1 | TRBV6-6 | TGTGCCAGCAGCCGGACAGGGGACTATGGCTACACCTTC | CASSRTGDYGYTF
TRBJ2-7 | . | TRBD1 | TRBV4-1 | TGCGCCAGCAGCCAAGAGTGGCCAGGGGGCCCCTACGAGCAGTACTTC | CASSQEWPGGPYEQYF
TRBJ2-1 | once | TRBD2 | TRBV30 | TGTGCCTTTGAGCGGGGAGATTACAATGAGCAGTTCTTC | CAFERGDYNEQFF
TRBJ2-3 | few | TRBD1 | TRBV4-1 | TGCGCCAGCAGCCAACTACAGGGGTCTGGACGAGGGACAGATACGCAGTATTTT | CASSQLQGSGRGTDTQYF
TRBJ2-7 | . | . | TRBV4-1 | TGCGCCAGCAGCCAGACAGCCCCGTCCTACGAGCAGTACTTC | CASSQTAPSYEQYF